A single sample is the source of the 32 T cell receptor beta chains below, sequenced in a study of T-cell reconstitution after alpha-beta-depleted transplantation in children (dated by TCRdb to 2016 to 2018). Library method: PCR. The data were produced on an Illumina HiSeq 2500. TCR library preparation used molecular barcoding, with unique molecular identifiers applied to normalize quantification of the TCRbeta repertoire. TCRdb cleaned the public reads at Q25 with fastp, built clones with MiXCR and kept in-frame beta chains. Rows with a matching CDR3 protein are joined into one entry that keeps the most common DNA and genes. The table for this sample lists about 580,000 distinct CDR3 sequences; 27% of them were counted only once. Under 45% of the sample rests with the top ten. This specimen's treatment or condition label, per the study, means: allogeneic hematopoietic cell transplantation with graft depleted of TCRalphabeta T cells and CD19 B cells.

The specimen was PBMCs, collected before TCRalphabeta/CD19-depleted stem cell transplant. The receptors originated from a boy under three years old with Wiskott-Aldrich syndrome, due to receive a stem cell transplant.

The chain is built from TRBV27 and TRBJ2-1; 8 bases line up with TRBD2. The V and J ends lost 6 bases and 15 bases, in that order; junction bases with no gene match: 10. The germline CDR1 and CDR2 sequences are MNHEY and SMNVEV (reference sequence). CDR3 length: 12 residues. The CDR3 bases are TGTGCCAGCAGAAACACCGGGACTAGTACGTTCTTC. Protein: CASRNTGTSTFF.

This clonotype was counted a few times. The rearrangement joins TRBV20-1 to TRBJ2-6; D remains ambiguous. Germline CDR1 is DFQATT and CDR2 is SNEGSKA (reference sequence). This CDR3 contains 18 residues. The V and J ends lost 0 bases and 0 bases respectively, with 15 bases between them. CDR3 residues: CSARDAALPPSGANVLTF. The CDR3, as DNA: TGCAGTGCTAGAGATGCCGCACTTCCTCCCTCTGGGGCCAACGTCCTGACTTTC.

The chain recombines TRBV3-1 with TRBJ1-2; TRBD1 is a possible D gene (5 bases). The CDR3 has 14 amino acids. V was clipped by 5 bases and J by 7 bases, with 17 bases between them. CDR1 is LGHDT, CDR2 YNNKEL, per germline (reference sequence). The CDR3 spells CASSLLGDRPGYTF. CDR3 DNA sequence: TGTGCCAGCAGCTTGTTAGGGGACCGACCTGGCTACACCTTC.

The CDR3 coding sequence is TGTGCCAGCAGCCGCAGAACGAACAGGGAGATCAACTATGGCTACACCTTC. This codes for CASSRRTNREINYGYTF. This sequence joins TRBV3-1 and TRBJ1-2, with D perhaps matching TRBD1 (6 bases). Trimming took off 4 bases at V and 2 bases at J, with 20 bases between the two ends. The V gene's germline CDR1 is LGHDT and CDR2 YNNKEL (reference sequence). CDR3 length: 17 amino acids.

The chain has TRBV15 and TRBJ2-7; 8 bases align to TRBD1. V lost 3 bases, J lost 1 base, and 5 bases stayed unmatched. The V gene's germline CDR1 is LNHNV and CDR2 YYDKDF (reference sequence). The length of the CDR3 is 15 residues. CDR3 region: CATSSTGGRSYEQYF. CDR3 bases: TGTGCCACCAGCAGTACAGGGGGGAGGTCCTACGAGCAGTACTTC.

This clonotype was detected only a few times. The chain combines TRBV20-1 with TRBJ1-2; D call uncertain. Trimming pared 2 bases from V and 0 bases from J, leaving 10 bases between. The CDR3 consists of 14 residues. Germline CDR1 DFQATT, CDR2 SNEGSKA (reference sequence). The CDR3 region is CSARSTVSNYGYTF. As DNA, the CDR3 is TGCAGTGCTAGATCGACGGTGTCTAACTATGGCTACACCTTC.

CDR3 amino acids: CASRIDYRSSYNEQFF. CDR3 sequence (DNA): TGTGCCAGCAGAATAGACTACAGAAGCTCCTACAATGAGCAGTTCTTC. This chain joins TRBV6-1 and TRBJ2-1, with TRBD2 as a possible D gene (5 bases). Per the germline V gene, CDR1 is MNHNS and CDR2 is SASEGT. V lost 6 bases, J lost 0 bases, and 15 bases lay in between. The CDR3 is made up of 16 amino acids.

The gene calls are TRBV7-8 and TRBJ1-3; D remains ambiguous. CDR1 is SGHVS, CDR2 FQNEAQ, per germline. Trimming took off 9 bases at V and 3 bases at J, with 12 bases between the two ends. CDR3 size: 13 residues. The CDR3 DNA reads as TGTGCCAGTCAAGGGAACATTGGAAACACCATATATTTT. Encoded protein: CASQGNIGNTIYF.

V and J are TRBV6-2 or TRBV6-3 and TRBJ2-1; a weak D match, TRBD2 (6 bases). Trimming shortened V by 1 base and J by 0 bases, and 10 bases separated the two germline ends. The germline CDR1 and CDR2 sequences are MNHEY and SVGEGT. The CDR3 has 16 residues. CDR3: CASSYYGGSSYNEQFF. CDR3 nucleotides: TGTGCCAGCAGTTACTACGGGGGAAGCTCCTACAATGAGCAGTTCTTC.

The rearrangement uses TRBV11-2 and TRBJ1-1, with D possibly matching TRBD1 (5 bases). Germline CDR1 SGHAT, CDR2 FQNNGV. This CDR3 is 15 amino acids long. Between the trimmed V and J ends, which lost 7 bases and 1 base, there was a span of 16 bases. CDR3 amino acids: CASTYIGQQNTEAFF. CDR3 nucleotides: TGTGCCAGCACCTATATAGGACAACAGAACACTGAAGCTTTCTTT. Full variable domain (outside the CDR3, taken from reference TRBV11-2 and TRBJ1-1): EAGVAQSPRYKIIEKRQSVAFWCNPISGHATLYWYQQILGQGPKLLIQFQNNGVVDDSQLPKDRFSAERLKGVDSTLKIQPAKLEDSAVYLCASTYIGQQNTEAFFGQGTRLTVV.

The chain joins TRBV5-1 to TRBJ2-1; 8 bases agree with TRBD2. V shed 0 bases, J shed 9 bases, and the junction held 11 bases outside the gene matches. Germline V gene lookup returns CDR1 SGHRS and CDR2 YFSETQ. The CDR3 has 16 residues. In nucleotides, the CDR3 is TGCGCCAGCAGCTTGGATATCCTATCGGGAGGGGGTGAGCAGTTCTTC. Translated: CASSLDILSGGGEQFF.

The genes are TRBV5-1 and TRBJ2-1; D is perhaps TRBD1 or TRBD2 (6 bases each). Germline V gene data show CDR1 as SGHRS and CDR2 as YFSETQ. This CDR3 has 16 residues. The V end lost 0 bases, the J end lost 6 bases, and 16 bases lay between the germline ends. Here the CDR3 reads CASSLAGVRGSNEQFF. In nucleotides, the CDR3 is TGCGCCAGCAGCTTGGCGGGGGTCAGGGGCTCCAATGAGCAGTTCTTC.

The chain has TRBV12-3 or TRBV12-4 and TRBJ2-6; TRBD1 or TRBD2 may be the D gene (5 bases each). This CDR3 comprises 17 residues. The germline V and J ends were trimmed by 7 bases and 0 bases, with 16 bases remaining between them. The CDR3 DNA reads TGTGCCAGCACGGGACGAGGGCCGTTCTCTGGGGCCAACGTCCTGACTTTC. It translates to CASTGRGPFSGANVLTF.

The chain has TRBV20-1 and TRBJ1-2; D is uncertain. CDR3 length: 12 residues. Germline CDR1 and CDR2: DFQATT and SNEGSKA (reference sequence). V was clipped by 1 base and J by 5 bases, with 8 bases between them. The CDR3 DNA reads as TGCAGTGCTAGAGTTCGAGGATATGGCTACACCTTC. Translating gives CSARVRGYGYTF.

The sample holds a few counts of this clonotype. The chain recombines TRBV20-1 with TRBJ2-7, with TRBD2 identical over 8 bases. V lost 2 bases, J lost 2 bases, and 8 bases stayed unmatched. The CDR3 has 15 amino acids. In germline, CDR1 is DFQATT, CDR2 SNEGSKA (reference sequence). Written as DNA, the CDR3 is TGCAGTGCTAGAAGAAGCGGGAGAGGGCCCTACGAGCAGTACTTC. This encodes CSARRSGRGPYEQYF.

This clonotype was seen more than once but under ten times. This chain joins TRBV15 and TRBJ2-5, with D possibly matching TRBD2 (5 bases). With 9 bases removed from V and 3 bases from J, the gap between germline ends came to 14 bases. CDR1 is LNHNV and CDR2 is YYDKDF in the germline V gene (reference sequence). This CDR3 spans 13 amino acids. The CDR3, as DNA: TGTGCCACGCAGCGGAGCATAAAAGAGACCCAGTACTTC. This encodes CATQRSIKETQYF.

The CDR3 DNA is TGTGCCAGCAGCTTGGCTCGGGGGTGGGACACCGGGGAGCTGTTTTTT. Its translation is CASSLARGWDTGELFF. This chain uses TRBV5-6 with TRBJ2-2; weak D call: TRBD2 (6 bases). This CDR3 spans 16 amino acids. Germline CDR1 reads SGHDT; CDR2 reads YYEEEE. Deletions cut 0 bases from V and 3 bases from J, with 12 bases between.

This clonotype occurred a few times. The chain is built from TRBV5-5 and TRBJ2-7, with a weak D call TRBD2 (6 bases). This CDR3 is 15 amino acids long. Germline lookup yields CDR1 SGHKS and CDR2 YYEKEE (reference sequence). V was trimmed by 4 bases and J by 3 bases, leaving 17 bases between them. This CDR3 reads CASSLGVGGHYEQYF. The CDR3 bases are TGTGCCAGCAGCCTCGGTGTGGGAGGACACTACGAGCAGTACTTC.

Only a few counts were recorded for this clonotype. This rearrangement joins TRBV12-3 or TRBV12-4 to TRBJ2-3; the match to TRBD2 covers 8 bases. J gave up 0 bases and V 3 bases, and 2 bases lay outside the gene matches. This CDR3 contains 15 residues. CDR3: CASSFIAGSTDTQYF. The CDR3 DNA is TGTGCCAGCAGTTTCATAGCGGGGAGCACAGATACGCAGTATTTT.

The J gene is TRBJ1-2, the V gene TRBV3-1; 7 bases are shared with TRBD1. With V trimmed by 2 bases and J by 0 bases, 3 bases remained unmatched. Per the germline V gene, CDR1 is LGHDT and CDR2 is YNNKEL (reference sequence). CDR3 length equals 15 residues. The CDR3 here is CASSQSGGANYGYTF. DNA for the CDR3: TGTGCCAGCAGCCAATCAGGGGGAGCTAACTATGGCTACACCTTC.

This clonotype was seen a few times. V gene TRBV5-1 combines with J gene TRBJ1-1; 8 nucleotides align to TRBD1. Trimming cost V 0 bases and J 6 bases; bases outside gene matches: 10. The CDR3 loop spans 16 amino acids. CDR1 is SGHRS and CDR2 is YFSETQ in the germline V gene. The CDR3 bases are TGCGCCAGCAGCTTGGGCCCCCACGACAGGGGCTCTGAAGCTTTCTTT. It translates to CASSLGPHDRGSEAFF. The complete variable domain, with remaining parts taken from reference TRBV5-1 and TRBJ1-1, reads KAGVTQTPRYLIKTRGQQVTLSCSPISGHRSVSWYQQTPGQGLQFLFEYFSETQRNKGNFPGRFSGRQFSNSRSEMNVSTLELGDSALYLCASSLGPHDRGSEAFFGQGTRLTVV.

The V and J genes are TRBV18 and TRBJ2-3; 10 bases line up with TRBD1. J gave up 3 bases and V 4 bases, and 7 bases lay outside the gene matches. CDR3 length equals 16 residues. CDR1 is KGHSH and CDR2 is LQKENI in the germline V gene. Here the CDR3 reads CASSRPRQGATDTQYF. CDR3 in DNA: TGTGCCAGCTCACGTCCGAGACAGGGGGCTACAGATACGCAGTATTTT.

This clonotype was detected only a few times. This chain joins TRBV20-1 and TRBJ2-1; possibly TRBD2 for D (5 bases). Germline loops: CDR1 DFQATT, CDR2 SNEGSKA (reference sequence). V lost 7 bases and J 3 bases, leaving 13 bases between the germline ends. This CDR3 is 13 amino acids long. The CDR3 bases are TGCAGTGGAGGGCGGATACTCTACAATGAGCAGTTCTTC. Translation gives CSGGRILYNEQFF.

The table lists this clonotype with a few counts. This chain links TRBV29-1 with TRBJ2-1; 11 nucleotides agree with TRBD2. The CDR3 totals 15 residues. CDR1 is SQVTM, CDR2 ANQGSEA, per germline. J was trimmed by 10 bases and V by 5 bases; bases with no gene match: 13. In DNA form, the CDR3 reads TGCAGCGTTTTCGATACTAGCGGGAGTGCGGTCGAGCAGTTCTTC. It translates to CSVFDTSGSAVEQFF.

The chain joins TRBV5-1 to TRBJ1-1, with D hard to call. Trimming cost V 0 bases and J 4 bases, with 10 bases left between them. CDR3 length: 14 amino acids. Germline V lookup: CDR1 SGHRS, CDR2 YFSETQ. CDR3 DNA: TGCGCCAGCAGCTTGGGGCAGGCGGGCACTGAAGCTTTCTTT. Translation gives CASSLGQAGTEAFF.

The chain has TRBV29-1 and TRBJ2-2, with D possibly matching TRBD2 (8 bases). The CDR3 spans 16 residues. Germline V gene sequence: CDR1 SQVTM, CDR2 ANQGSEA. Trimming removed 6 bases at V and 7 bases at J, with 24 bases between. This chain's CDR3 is CSVEGAASGSVGELFF. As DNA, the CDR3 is TGCAGCGTGGAGGGGGCGGCTAGCGGGTCGGTCGGGGAGCTGTTTTTT.

The CDR3 nucleotides are TGTGCCAGCAGTTTAAGGGGGAATCCCACAGATACGCAGTATTTT. Protein: CASSLRGNPTDTQYF. The chain carries TRBV12-3 or TRBV12-4 and TRBJ2-3; weak D call: TRBD1 (6 bases). Trimming pared 2 bases from V and 2 bases from J, leaving 11 bases between. The CDR3 is made up of 15 amino acids.

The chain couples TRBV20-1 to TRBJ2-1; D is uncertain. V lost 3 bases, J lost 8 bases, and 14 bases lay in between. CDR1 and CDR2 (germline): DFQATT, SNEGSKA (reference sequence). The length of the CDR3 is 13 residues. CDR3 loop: CSASIFLPDEQFF. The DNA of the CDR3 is TGCAGTGCTAGTATCTTCCTTCCCGATGAGCAGTTCTTC.

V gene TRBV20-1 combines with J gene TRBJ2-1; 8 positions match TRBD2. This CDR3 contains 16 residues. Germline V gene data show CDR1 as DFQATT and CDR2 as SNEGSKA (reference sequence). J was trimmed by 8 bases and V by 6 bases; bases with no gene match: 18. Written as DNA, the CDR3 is TGCAGTGCACCTAAGCCGGGGGCGGGAGGTGCGGATGAGCAGTTCTTC. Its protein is CSAPKPGAGGADEQFF.

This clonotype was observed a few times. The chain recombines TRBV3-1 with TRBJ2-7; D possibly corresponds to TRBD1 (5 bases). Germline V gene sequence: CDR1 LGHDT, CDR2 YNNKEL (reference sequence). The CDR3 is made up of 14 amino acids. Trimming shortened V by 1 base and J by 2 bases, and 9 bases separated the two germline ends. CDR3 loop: CASSQVQGAYEQYF. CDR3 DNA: TGTGCCAGCAGCCAAGTGCAGGGCGCCTACGAGCAGTACTTC.

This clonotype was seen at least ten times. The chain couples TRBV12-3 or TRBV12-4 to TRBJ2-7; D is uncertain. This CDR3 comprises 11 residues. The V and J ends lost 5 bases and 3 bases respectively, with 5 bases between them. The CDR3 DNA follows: TGTGCCAGCAGTACCTACTACGAGCAGTACTTC. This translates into CASSTYYEQYF.

The CDR3: CASSLRGQGYTGELFF. CDR3 in DNA: TGCGCCAGCAGCTTGAGAGGACAGGGCTACACCGGGGAGCTGTTTTTT. This chain joins TRBV5-1 and TRBJ2-2; TRBD1 agrees at 8 bases. Germline assignment: CDR1 SGHRS and CDR2 YFSETQ. J was trimmed by 3 bases and V by 1 base; bases with no gene match: 5. The CDR3 extends over 16 amino acids.